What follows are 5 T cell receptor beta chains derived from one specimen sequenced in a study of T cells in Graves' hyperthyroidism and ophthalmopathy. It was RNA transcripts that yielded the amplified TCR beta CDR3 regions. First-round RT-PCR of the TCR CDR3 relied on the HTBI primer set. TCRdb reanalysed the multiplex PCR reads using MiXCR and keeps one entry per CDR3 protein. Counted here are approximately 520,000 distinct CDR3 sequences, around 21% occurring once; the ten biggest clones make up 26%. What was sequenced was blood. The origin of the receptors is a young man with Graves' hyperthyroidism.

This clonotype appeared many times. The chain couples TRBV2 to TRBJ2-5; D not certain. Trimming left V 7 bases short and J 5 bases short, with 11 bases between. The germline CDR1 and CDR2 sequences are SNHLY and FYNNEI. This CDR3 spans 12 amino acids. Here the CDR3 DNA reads TGTGCCAGCAATAACGGCGAGGAGACCCAGTACTTC. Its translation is CASNNGEETQYF.

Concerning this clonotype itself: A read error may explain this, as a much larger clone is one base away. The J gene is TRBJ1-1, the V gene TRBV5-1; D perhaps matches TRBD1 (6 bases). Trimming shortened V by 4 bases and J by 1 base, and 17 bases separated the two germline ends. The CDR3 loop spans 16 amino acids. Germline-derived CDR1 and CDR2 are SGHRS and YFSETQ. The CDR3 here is CASSREEGVGNTEAFF. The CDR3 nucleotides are TGCGCCAGCAGCCGGGAAGAGGGGGTAGGGAACACTGAAGCTTTCTTT.

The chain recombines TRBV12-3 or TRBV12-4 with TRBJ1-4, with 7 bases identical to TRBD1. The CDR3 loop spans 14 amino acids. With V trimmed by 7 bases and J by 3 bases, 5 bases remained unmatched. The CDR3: CASKPGGANEKLFF. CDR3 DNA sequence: TGTGCCAGCAAACCAGGGGGGGCTAATGAAAAACTGTTTTTT.

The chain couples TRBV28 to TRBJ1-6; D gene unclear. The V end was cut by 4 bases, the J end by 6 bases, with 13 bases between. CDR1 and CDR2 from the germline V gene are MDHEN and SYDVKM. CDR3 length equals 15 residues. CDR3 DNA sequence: TGTGCCAGCAGTTCCCCCCGGCGGGTTAATTCACCCCTCCACTTT. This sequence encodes CASSSPRRVNSPLHF.

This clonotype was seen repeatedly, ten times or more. The CDR3, as DNA: TGTGCCAGTAGTTCAAAATGGACAGTTAGCAATCAGCCCCAGCATTTT. This encodes CASSSKWTVSNQPQHF. The chain is built from TRBV19 and TRBJ1-5, with D possibly matching TRBD1 (6 bases). The ends were cut back, 5 bases at V and 0 bases at J, with 14 bases in the middle. The CDR3 totals 16 residues. Germline lookup yields CDR1 LNHDA and CDR2 SQIVND (reference sequence).